The 25 T cell receptor beta chains below come from one sample, sequenced in a study of blood T cell repertoires in COVID-19. Measured with immunoSEQ multiplex PCR; TCRdb has only the in-frame clones, and not every one. The table includes approximately 80,000 clones, about three quarters detected once. The sample comprised peripheral blood. The receptors originated from a man aged 50 or older with active or convalescent COVID-19.

The J gene is TRBJ2-2, the V gene TRBV5-1; tentative D call: TRBD2 (7 bases). The V end was cut by 7 bases, the J end by 4 bases, with 20 bases between. The CDR3 totals 16 residues. Per the germline V gene, CDR1 is SGHRS and CDR2 is YFSETQ. In nucleotides, the CDR3 is TGCGCCAGCCACCCCCAGGGGCGGGGGCCCACCGGGGAGCTGTTTTTT. Translation gives CASHPQGRGPTGELFF. The complete variable domain, with remaining parts taken from reference TRBV5-1 and TRBJ2-2, reads KAGVTQTPRYLIKTRGQQVTLSCSPISGHRSVSWYQQTPGQGLQFLFEYFSETQRNKGNFPGRFSGRQFSNSRSEMNVSTLELGDSALYLCASHPQGRGPTGELFFGEGSRLTVL.

The rearrangement joins TRBV25-1 to TRBJ2-3; 9 bases match TRBD2. Per the germline V gene, CDR1 is MGHDK and CDR2 is SYGVNS. The trim removed 3 bases at V and 0 bases at J, leaving 7 bases unmatched. CDR3 length: 17 amino acids. The CDR3 loop reads CASSEARLAASTDTQYF. The CDR3 DNA sequence: TGTGCCAGCAGTGAGGCCCGACTAGCGGCGAGCACAGATACGCAGTATTTT.

The CDR3 is CASRGLSSSYNEQFF. In DNA, the CDR3 is TGTGCCAGTAGGGGACTCAGCAGCTCCTACAATGAGCAGTTCTTC. The rearrangement links TRBV19 to TRBJ2-1, with D possibly TRBD2 on 6 matching bases. This CDR3 is 15 amino acids long. Germline CDR1 reads LNHDA; CDR2 reads SQIVND (reference sequence). Trimming took off 6 bases at V and 0 bases at J, with 12 bases between the two ends. The full variable domain, with the rest looked up from reference TRBV19 and TRBJ2-1, is DGGITQSPKYLFRKEGQNVTLSCEQNLNHDAMYWYRQDPGQGLRLIYYSQIVNDFQKGDIAEGYSVSREKKESFPLTVTSAQKNPTAFYLCASRGLSSSYNEQFFGPGTRLTVL.

The genes are TRBV6-1 and TRBJ1-5; 7 bases map to TRBD1. The CDR3 is made up of 14 amino acids. The germline CDR1 and CDR2 sequences are MNHNS and SASEGT. J gave up 7 bases and V 2 bases, and 5 bases lay outside the gene matches. The CDR3 DNA sequence: TGTGCCAGCAGTGAATCGGGCAGGGGGCAGCCCCAGCATTTT. Translated, it gives CASSESGRGQPQHF.

The V and J genes are TRBV30 and TRBJ1-3; the D gene is possibly TRBD1 (5 bases). Looked up from germline, CDR1 is GTSNPN and CDR2 is SVGIG (reference sequence). The V end lost 7 bases, the J end lost 4 bases, and 26 bases lay between the germline ends. The CDR3 spans 17 residues. The CDR3 region is CASLNRRGSFRGNTIYF. The CDR3 DNA follows: TGTGCCTCCCTGAACAGGCGTGGAAGCTTTAGAGGAAACACCATATATTTT.

This sequence joins TRBV19 and TRBJ2-1; 9 bases are shared with TRBD2. This CDR3 is built from 18 residues. V trimming: 6 bases; J trimming: 5 bases; junction bases outside the gene matches: 17. The V gene's germline CDR1 is LNHDA and CDR2 SQIVND (reference sequence). CDR3 DNA: TGTGCCAGTAGCGGGGGCGGGGGGGCCCGACATAAGGACAATGAGCAGTTCTTC. Translation gives CASSGGGGARHKDNEQFF. Drawing the rest from reference TRBV19 and TRBJ2-1, the complete variable domain is DGGITQSPKYLFRKEGQNVTLSCEQNLNHDAMYWYRQDPGQGLRLIYYSQIVNDFQKGDIAEGYSVSREKKESFPLTVTSAQKNPTAFYLCASSGGGGARHKDNEQFFGPGTRLTVL.

The chain links TRBV6-5 to TRBJ1-3, with D hard to call. The CDR3 runs 15 residues. V was cut by 7 bases and J by 1 base, with 14 bases left in between. The germline V gene has CDR1 MNHEY and CDR2 SVGAGI. The CDR3 here is CASTPGMGSGNTIYF. The CDR3 DNA reads TGTGCCAGCACCCCGGGTATGGGTTCTGGAAACACCATATATTTT.

This clone was detected a few times. At the DNA level, this CDR3 is encoded by other sequences in the same sample as well. Here the CDR3 DNA reads TGTGCCAGCAGCGCCGGACAGGGTCAGGAGACCCAGTACTTC. Encoded protein: CASSAGQGQETQYF. V and J are TRBV9 and TRBJ2-5, with TRBD1 matching 8 bases. CDR3 length equals 14 residues. V was pared by 3 bases and J by 5 bases, with 6 bases of the junction left unmatched. CDR1 is SGDLS, CDR2 YYNGEE, per germline.

This chain uses TRBV7-3 with TRBJ2-2; D remains unclear. This CDR3 spans 16 amino acids. The V end was cut by 8 bases, the J end by 0 bases, with 16 bases between. Germline CDR1 and CDR2: SGHTA and FQGTGA. CDR3 sequence: CASGAPSAPNTGELFF. The CDR3 nucleotides read TGTGCCAGCGGAGCCCCGAGCGCGCCGAACACCGGGGAGCTGTTTTTT.

The rearrangement links TRBV7-9 to TRBJ2-2, with 8 bases lining up with TRBD1. Germline trimming cut 1 base from V and 1 base from J; bases unmatched to any gene: 2. The CDR3 totals 16 residues. Germline V lookup: CDR1 SEHNR, CDR2 FQNEAQ (reference sequence). Written as DNA, the CDR3 is TGTGCCAGCAGCTTAGATGGGACAGGGAACACCGGGGAGCTGTTTTTT. Its protein is CASSLDGTGNTGELFF.

The J gene is TRBJ2-3, the V gene TRBV5-4, with 7 nucleotides matching TRBD1. The trim removed 4 bases at V and 4 bases at J, leaving 3 bases unmatched. Germline lookup yields CDR1 SGHNT and CDR2 YYREEE (reference sequence). This CDR3 region has 13 residues. The CDR3 DNA follows: TGTGCCAGCAGCGTAGGGGGCCCAGATACGCAGTATTTT. It is translated as CASSVGGPDTQYF. The full variable domain, rest sourced from reference TRBV5-4 and TRBJ2-3, is ETGVTQSPTHLIKTRGQQVTLRCSSQSGHNTVSWYQQALGQGPQFIFQYYREEENGRGNFPPRFSGLQFPNYSSELNVNALELDDSALYLCASSVGGPDTQYFGPGTRLTVL.

The J gene is TRBJ2-5, the V gene TRBV6-5; TRBD2 is a possible D gene (6 bases). The V end was cut by 7 bases, the J end by 5 bases, with 14 bases between. The CDR3 sequence is 13 residues long. From germline, CDR1 is MNHEY and CDR2 SVGAGI. The CDR3 loop is CASIQGGGETQYF. The CDR3 nucleotides are TGTGCCAGCATCCAGGGTGGGGGGGAGACCCAGTACTTC.

This rearrangement joins TRBV18 to TRBJ2-4, with D perhaps TRBD1 (6 bases). V dropped 2 bases and J dropped 3 bases, with 14 bases sitting between them. Looked up from germline, CDR1 is KGHSH and CDR2 is LQKENI. The CDR3 is 16 residues long. The CDR3 DNA is TGTGCCAGCTCACCAGCTGGGGGCTCTGACAAAAACATTCAGTACTTC. This gives the protein CASSPAGGSDKNIQYF.

The V and J genes are TRBV5-4 and TRBJ1-1; 9 bases are shared with TRBD1. The CDR3 length is 12 residues. Germline V CDR1 and CDR2: SGHNT, YYREEE (reference sequence). V lost 4 bases to trimming and J lost 8 bases; unmatched junction nucleotides: 3. As DNA, the CDR3 is TGTGCCAGCAGCCTGGACAGGGGAGAAGCTTTCTTT. Translation: CASSLDRGEAFF. Full variable domain (remainder filled in from reference TRBV5-4 and TRBJ1-1): ETGVTQSPTHLIKTRGQQVTLRCSSQSGHNTVSWYQQALGQGPQFIFQYYREEENGRGNFPPRFSGLQFPNYSSELNVNALELDDSALYLCASSLDRGEAFFGQGTRLTVV.

This chain uses TRBV7-9 with TRBJ1-1, with 10 nucleotides matching TRBD1. The CDR3 runs to 15 residues. The V and J ends lost 1 base and 3 bases, in that order; junction bases with no gene match: 2. Germline CDR1 is SEHNR and CDR2 is FQNEAQ (reference sequence). DNA for the CDR3: TGTGCCAGCAGCTTAGGCGGACAGGGGGACACTGAAGCTTTCTTT. Residues: CASSLGGQGDTEAFF.

This sequence joins TRBV21-1 and TRBJ2-7; no DNA check was done on the table's D call, TRBD2. TRBV21-1 is shown as a pseudogene. This CDR3 spans 18 amino acids. The CDR3 reads CASSKKKGGLAGHYEQYF. CDR3 nucleotides: TGTGCCAGCAGCAAAAAAAAAGGGGGACTAGCGGGGCACTACGAGCAGTACTTC.

V gene TRBV7-8 combines with J gene TRBJ1-1; maybe TRBD1 (5 bases). Germline V gives CDR1 SGHVS, CDR2 FQNEAQ. Trimming left V 3 bases short and J 10 bases short, with 15 bases between. This CDR3 has 13 amino acids. The CDR3 reads CASSLETVQAAFF. As DNA, the CDR3 is TGTGCCAGCAGCTTGGAGACAGTTCAGGCAGCTTTCTTT.

The chain recombines TRBV18 with TRBJ2-1; D gene unclear. V was trimmed by 6 bases and J by 5 bases, leaving 14 bases between them. The CDR3 consists of 14 residues. Germline V gene sequence: CDR1 KGHSH, CDR2 LQKENI. For the CDR3, the DNA is TGTGCCAGCTCCTTCACCGTATCGGACAATGAGCAGTTCTTC. Its translation is CASSFTVSDNEQFF.

This chain connects TRBV11-2 to TRBJ1-2; D is unresolved. The germline CDR1 and CDR2 sequences are SGHAT and FQNNGV. Trimming cost V 5 bases and J 3 bases, with 7 bases left between them. There are 12 residues in the CDR3. The CDR3 here is CASSTGYYGYTF. Written as DNA, the CDR3 is TGTGCCAGCAGCACCGGGTACTATGGCTACACCTTC.

The chain links TRBV4-1 to TRBJ2-3; TRBD2 agrees at 7 bases. V lost 2 bases to trimming and J lost 1 base; unmatched junction nucleotides: 3. The CDR3 runs 15 residues. Germline loops: CDR1 MGHRA, CDR2 YSYEKL. The CDR3 DNA reads TGCGCCAGCAGCCAAAGCGGGACCCGCACAGATACGCAGTATTTT. Translating it yields CASSQSGTRTDTQYF.

This clone was recorded a few times. This rearrangement joins TRBV5-4 to TRBJ2-7; 7 bases match TRBD1. Germline trimming cut 0 bases from V and 7 bases from J; bases unmatched to any gene: 4. Germline assignment: CDR1 SGHNT and CDR2 YYREEE (reference sequence). The CDR3 runs to 13 residues. The CDR3 nucleotides are TGTGCCAGCAGCTTGGGGGCAGGGGGTGAGCAGTACTTC. Translated, it gives CASSLGAGGEQYF. Looking up the rest from reference TRBV5-4 and TRBJ2-7 gives the full variable domain: ETGVTQSPTHLIKTRGQQVTLRCSSQSGHNTVSWYQQALGQGPQFIFQYYREEENGRGNFPPRFSGLQFPNYSSELNVNALELDDSALYLCASSLGAGGEQYFGPGTRLTVT.

V and J are TRBV3-1 (or the pseudogene TRBV3-2) and TRBJ1-2; D may be TRBD1 (6 bases). Germline CDR1 LGHDT, CDR2 YNNKEL (reference sequence). V was trimmed by 4 bases and J by 2 bases, leaving 8 bases between them. The CDR3 contains 13 residues. CDR3 in DNA: TGTGCCAGCAGCCCAGACAGGAACTATGGCTACACCTTC. Translation gives CASSPDRNYGYTF.

The V gene is TRBV6-1, the J gene TRBJ1-5; TRBD1 is a possible D gene (6 bases). Trimming cost V 2 bases and J 6 bases, with 14 bases left between them. CDR1 and CDR2 (germline): MNHNS, SASEGT. The CDR3 is 15 amino acids. This CDR3 is CASSEYGGQVQPQHF. The CDR3 DNA is TGTGCCAGCAGTGAATACGGGGGGCAGGTTCAGCCCCAGCATTTT.

The chain is built from TRBV19 and TRBJ1-5; 7 nucleotides line up with TRBD1. This CDR3 is built from 13 residues. Trimming cost V 6 bases and J 5 bases; bases outside gene matches: 4. Germline CDR1 and CDR2: LNHDA and SQIVND (reference sequence). CDR3 sequence: CASRDRAHQPQHF. Written as DNA, the CDR3 is TGTGCCAGTAGAGACAGGGCCCATCAGCCCCAGCATTTT.

This sequence joins TRBV11-2 and TRBJ1-3; 7 nucleotides align to TRBD1. The length of the CDR3 is 15 residues. Germline loops: CDR1 SGHAT, CDR2 FQNNGV. Losses at the gene ends were 5 bases for V and 4 bases for J; bases not matched to a gene: 8. The CDR3 region has the DNA TGTGCCAGCAGCGCCCAGACAGGGAAGGGAAACACCATATATTTT. It translates to CASSAQTGKGNTIYF. Full variable domain (remainder filled in from reference TRBV11-2 and TRBJ1-3): EAGVAQSPRYKIIEKRQSVAFWCNPISGHATLYWYQQILGQGPKLLIQFQNNGVVDDSQLPKDRFSAERLKGVDSTLKIQPAKLEDSAVYLCASSAQTGKGNTIYFGEGSWLTVV.